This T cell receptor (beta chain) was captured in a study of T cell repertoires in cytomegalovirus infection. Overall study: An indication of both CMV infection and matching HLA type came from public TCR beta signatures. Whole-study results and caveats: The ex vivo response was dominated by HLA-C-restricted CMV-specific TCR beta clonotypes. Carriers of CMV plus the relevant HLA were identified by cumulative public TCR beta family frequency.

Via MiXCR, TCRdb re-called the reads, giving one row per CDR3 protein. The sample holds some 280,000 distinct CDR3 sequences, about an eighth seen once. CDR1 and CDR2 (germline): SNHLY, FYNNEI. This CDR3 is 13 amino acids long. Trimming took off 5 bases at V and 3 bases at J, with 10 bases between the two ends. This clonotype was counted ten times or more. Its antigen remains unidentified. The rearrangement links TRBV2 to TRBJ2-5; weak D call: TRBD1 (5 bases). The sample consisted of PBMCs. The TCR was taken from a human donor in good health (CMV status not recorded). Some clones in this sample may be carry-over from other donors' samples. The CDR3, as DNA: TGTGCCAGCAGTATAGGACACAAAGAGACCCAGTACTTC. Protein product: CASSIGHKETQYF.